The 18 T cell receptor beta chains below come from one sample, sequenced in a study of T cell responses to AZD1222 COVID-19 vaccine. Produced via immunoSEQ multiplex PCR; TCRdb's table is partial and in-frame only. The sample has some 150,000 clones, approximately 90% seen once. The specimen was peripheral blood, collected on day 0 of AZD1222 vaccination. The receptor source for this set is an adult in good health.

The rearrangement links TRBV2 to TRBJ1-1; weak D call: TRBD1 (6 bases). This CDR3 has 16 amino acids. V was clipped by 1 base and J by 6 bases, with 18 bases between them. From germline, CDR1 is SNHLY and CDR2 FYNNEI. CDR3 sequence (DNA): TGTGCCAGCAGTGAAGGGGGGAGGGGGTTTGGACCTGAAGCTTTCTTT. Translating gives CASSEGGRGFGPEAFF.

This rearrangement joins TRBV5-5 to TRBJ1-1; the D is unclear. Germline V CDR1 and CDR2: SGHKS, YYEKEE (reference sequence). This CDR3 has 13 amino acids. Trimming took off 0 bases at V and 4 bases at J, with 7 bases between the two ends. DNA for the CDR3: TGTGCCAGCAGCTTGGAGGAGGGCACTGAAGCTTTCTTT. Residues: CASSLEEGTEAFF.

This chain joins TRBV7-9 and TRBJ2-5; tentatively, D is TRBD2 (5 bases). The CDR3 runs 15 residues. The V gene lost 2 bases and the J gene lost 2 bases, with 12 bases spanning the gap. In germline, CDR1 is SEHNR, CDR2 FQNEAQ (reference sequence). The CDR3 reads CASSLFAGVQETQYF. The CDR3, as DNA: TGTGCCAGCAGCTTATTTGCGGGCGTACAAGAGACCCAGTACTTC.

This rearrangement joins TRBV9 to TRBJ2-7, with TRBD2 matching over 11 bases. The length of the CDR3 is 15 residues. V lost 3 bases and J lost 3; bases outside the gene matches: 5. CDR1 is SGDLS and CDR2 is YYNGEE in the germline V gene. The CDR3 loop is CASSAGLAENYEQYF. The CDR3 coding sequence is TGTGCCAGCAGCGCGGGACTAGCGGAAAACTACGAGCAGTACTTC.

The J gene is TRBJ2-3, the V gene TRBV6-4; TRBD2 matches at 7 bases. The length of the CDR3 is 15 residues. V lost 2 bases to trimming and J lost 4 bases; unmatched junction nucleotides: 6. Germline values: CDR1 MRHNA, CDR2 SNTAGT. CDR3 bases: TGTGCCAGCAGTGACAATATGGGAGGGGCAGATACGCAGTATTTT. Translated: CASSDNMGGADTQYF.

The J gene is TRBJ1-1, the V gene TRBV7-3; TRBD1 agrees at 8 bases. The CDR3 runs to 18 residues. Germline CDR1 reads SGHTA; CDR2 reads FQGTGA. Trimming removed 5 bases from V and 2 bases from J; junction bases left unmatched: 16. DNA of the CDR3: TGTGCCAGCAGCCCGGGACAGGTAGGGGTAGGGGGAAACACTGAAGCTTTCTTT. Amino acids: CASSPGQVGVGGNTEAFF.

The J gene is TRBJ1-2, the V gene TRBV5-8; tentatively, D is TRBD1 (5 bases). There are 13 residues in the CDR3. V dropped 0 bases and J dropped 4 bases, with 7 bases sitting between them. CDR1 is SGHTS and CDR2 is YDEGEE in the germline V gene. The CDR3 spells CASSLAGGYGYTF. CDR3 in DNA: TGTGCCAGCAGCTTGGCGGGGGGCTATGGCTACACCTTC.

J is TRBJ2-3 and V is TRBV7-2, with 10 bases fitting TRBD1. The junction had 10 bases not matched to a gene; V was cut back by 0 bases and J by 4 bases. The CDR3 runs 18 residues. Germline V gives CDR1 SGHTA, CDR2 FQGNSA. The CDR3 DNA follows: TGTGCCAGCAGCTTAGCCCCCGGGACAGGGGTTATGGCAGATACGCAGTATTTT. Translation: CASSLAPGTGVMADTQYF.

The chain combines TRBV7-3 with TRBJ2-1, with D perhaps TRBD1 (7 bases). The CDR3 spans 15 residues. V was shortened by 2 bases and J by 3 bases, with 11 bases between the two germline ends. Germline CDR1 SGHTA, CDR2 FQGTGA. CDR3 region: CASSLGRGDYNEQFF. The CDR3 region has the DNA TGTGCCAGCAGCTTAGGCAGGGGGGACTACAATGAGCAGTTCTTC.

This clone occurred once. The gene calls are TRBV5-4 and TRBJ1-1; D is possibly TRBD1 (6 bases). Germline V lookup: CDR1 SGHNT, CDR2 YYREEE (reference sequence). The CDR3 has 17 residues. Trimming shortened V by 0 bases and J by 1 base, and 16 bases separated the two germline ends. DNA of the CDR3: TGTGCCAGCAGCTTGGGGGCTTGGGGGACAAAGAACACTGAAGCTTTCTTT. Amino acids: CASSLGAWGTKNTEAFF.

The V gene is TRBV4-2, the J gene TRBJ2-1; D is undetermined. Trimming took 0 bases from V and 10 from J, leaving 10 bases between them. CDR3 length: 13 residues. In germline, CDR1 is LGHNA, CDR2 YNFKEQ. CDR3 region: CASSQDFATEQFF. DNA for the CDR3: TGTGCCAGCAGCCAAGATTTTGCTACCGAGCAGTTCTTC.

The chain links TRBV18 to TRBJ2-3; 12 nucleotides line up with TRBD2. Germline-derived CDR1 and CDR2 are KGHSH and LQKENI. J was trimmed by 4 bases and V by 2 bases; bases with no gene match: 7. The CDR3 sequence is 17 residues long. The CDR3 nucleotides read TGTGCCAGCTCACCAGCGACTAGCGGGAGTCGGCCAGATACGCAGTATTTT. Protein product: CASSPATSGSRPDTQYF. Filled out from reference TRBV18 and TRBJ2-3, the complete variable domain reads NAGVMQNPRHLVRRRGQEARLRCSPMKGHSHVYWYRQLPEEGLKFMVYLQKENIIDESGMPKERFSAEFPKEGPSILRIQQVVRGDSAAYFCASSPATSGSRPDTQYFGPGTRLTVL.

V is TRBV9 and J is TRBJ2-1; D perhaps matches TRBD1 (6 bases). The CDR3 runs 15 residues. CDR1 is SGDLS, CDR2 YYNGEE, per germline. V was shortened by 0 bases and J by 5 bases, with 12 bases between the two germline ends. The CDR3 bases are TGTGCCAGCAGCGTAGGGGGCGACAGGAACAATGAGCAGTTCTTC. Residues: CASSVGGDRNNEQFF.

V and J are TRBV24-1 and TRBJ2-3; 9 nucleotides align to TRBD1. This CDR3 contains 18 residues. The junction had 13 bases not matched to a gene; V was cut back by 4 bases and J by 3 bases. Germline V gene sequence: CDR1 KGHDR, CDR2 SFDVKD. CDR3 DNA: TGTGCCACCAGTGACACCGTTATGGACAGGGGACAGACAGATACGCAGTATTTT. This codes for CATSDTVMDRGQTDTQYF.

This clone has more than one count but fewer than ten. V usage is TRBV28 and J usage is TRBJ2-2; D may be TRBD2 (6 bases). CDR3 length equals 15 residues. Trimming took 7 bases from V and 4 from J, leaving 16 bases between them. Germline CDR1 and CDR2: MDHEN and SYDVKM. The CDR3 here is CASTSAGRGTGELFF. The CDR3 DNA reads TGTGCCAGCACCTCCGCGGGGCGTGGCACCGGGGAGCTGTTTTTT.

This chain connects TRBV7-9 to TRBJ2-7, with 9 bases fitting TRBD1. The trim removed 5 bases at V and 2 bases at J, leaving 4 bases unmatched. Per germline, CDR1 SEHNR and CDR2 FQNEAQ (reference sequence). The CDR3 is 14 residues long. The CDR3 here is CASSTGQGPYEQYF. For the CDR3, the DNA is TGTGCCAGCAGCACGGGACAGGGACCCTACGAGCAGTACTTC.

The rearrangement links TRBV3-1 (or the pseudogene TRBV3-2) to TRBJ2-5; D is unresolved. The CDR3 is 13 amino acids. The V gene lost 2 bases and the J gene lost 5 bases, with 9 bases spanning the gap. From germline, CDR1 is LGHDT and CDR2 YNNKEL (reference sequence). The CDR3 bases are TGTGCCAGCAGCCAATCTGTAGGGGAGACCCAGTACTTC. It codes for CASSQSVGETQYF.

The chain combines TRBV4-2 with TRBJ1-5; D remains ambiguous. The CDR3 is 14 residues long. Germline values: CDR1 LGHNA, CDR2 YNFKEQ. With 2 bases removed from V and 7 bases from J, the gap between germline ends came to 12 bases. CDR3 residues: CASSQYSGSQPQHF. CDR3 nucleotides: TGTGCCAGCAGCCAATATTCTGGGAGCCAGCCCCAGCATTTT.